This TCR beta chain emerged from a study of blood T cell repertoires in COVID-19. Turning to the study itself: Acute-phase and convalescent COVID-19 samples originated in the United States, Italy and Spain. PBMCs, B-cell-depleted T cells, or T cells provided the cDNA or gDNA that made up the material.

The germline gives CDR1 SGHNT, CDR2 YENEEA. This CDR3 contains 16 residues. With 5 bases clipped from V and 3 bases from J, the junction kept 7 bases outside the gene matches. Original processing notes: For nucleated cells, counts were estimated from reference gene primer amplification. This table comes from immunoSEQ multiplex PCR, and its TCRdb copy is limited to in-frame clones, with some not included. V and J calls and clone size come straight from that table; D and trimming were deduced from the DNA. The profile shows 130,000 to 150,000 clones, approximately 89% of them singletons. The specimen sequenced was peripheral blood. The chain links TRBV11-3 to TRBJ2-3; 11 bases line up with TRBD1. This clonotype was sampled from a human donor in a cohort sampled during active COVID-19. CDR3 sequence (DNA): TGTGCCAGCAGCCGACGGGGACAGGGGGGAACAGATACGCAGTATTTT. As protein: CASSRRGQGGTDTQYF.